This entry lists 18 T cell receptor beta chains sequenced from one sample in a study of shared clonotypes between healthy human individuals. Libraries were prepared by immunoSEQ multiplex PCR; TCRdb keeps only in-frame clonotypes and omits some of them. The sample consists of 1,400,000 or so clones, approximately 98.5% of them appearing once. The sequenced material came from naive CD4+ T cells sorted from blood. The subset was: CD45RA+ positively selected. These receptors were obtained from a man aged 25 to 45 in good health.

The chain has TRBV14 and TRBJ1-1; D uncertain. V was trimmed by 4 bases and J by 1 base, leaving 10 bases between them. The length of the CDR3 is 14 residues. Germline CDR1 and CDR2: SGHDN and FVKESK. CDR3 coding DNA: TGTGCCAGCAGCCCCCTTGGAGCGAACACTGAAGCTTTCTTT. Translated: CASSPLGANTEAFF.

The gene calls are TRBV5-8 and TRBJ2-1; no reliable D call. V lost 5 bases and J lost 6, with 12 bases in between. The CDR3 is 13 residues long. The germline CDR1 and CDR2 sequences are SGHTS and YDEGEE. Here the CDR3 DNA reads TGTGCCAGCAGGAAAATAGCCGTCAATGAGCAGTTCTTC. Protein sequence: CASRKIAVNEQFF.

This chain links TRBV5-4 with TRBJ2-1; 10 nucleotides align to TRBD2. From germline, CDR1 is SGHNT and CDR2 YYREEE (reference sequence). The CDR3 has 16 residues. The V gene end was trimmed by 1 base and the J gene end by 6 bases; junction bases not matched to a gene: 7. CDR3 sequence (DNA): TGTGCCAGCAGCTTGTCGCTAGCGGGAGCGAGCAATGAGCAGTTCTTC. It yields the protein CASSLSLAGASNEQFF.

J is TRBJ2-2 and V is TRBV11-3; TRBD2 matches at 11 bases. CDR3 length: 17 amino acids. V lost 5 bases, J lost 3 bases, and 8 bases stayed unmatched. Germline CDR1 and CDR2: SGHNT and YENEEA. CDR3 in amino acids: CASSPRTSGSDTGELFF. DNA for the CDR3: TGTGCCAGCAGCCCACGCACTAGCGGGAGTGACACCGGGGAGCTGTTTTTT.

The J gene is TRBJ2-1, the V gene TRBV11-3, with 7 bases fitting TRBD1. V lost 5 bases and J lost 9; bases outside the gene matches: 10. The germline V gene encodes CDR1 SGHNT and CDR2 YENEEA. The CDR3 totals 14 residues. The CDR3 loop reads CASSARDSSFEQFF. The CDR3, as DNA: TGTGCCAGCAGCGCCCGGGACAGCTCCTTTGAGCAGTTCTTC.

The genes are TRBV4-1 and TRBJ2-7; D uncertain. Germline assignment: CDR1 MGHRA and CDR2 YSYEKL. V lost 2 bases and J 4 bases, leaving 15 bases between the germline ends. The CDR3 is 15 residues long. CDR3 loop: CASSQTLTFSYEQYF. In DNA form, the CDR3 reads TGCGCCAGCAGCCAAACCCTAACTTTCTCATACGAGCAGTACTTC.

This clone was seen just once. This chain connects TRBV18 to TRBJ2-7, with 12 bases identical to TRBD2. With 2 bases clipped from V and 4 bases from J, the junction kept 12 bases outside the gene matches. The V gene's germline CDR1 is KGHSH and CDR2 LQKENI. This CDR3 is built from 18 residues. This CDR3 reads CASSPLTLAGGILYEQYF. CDR3 bases: TGTGCCAGCTCACCATTAACACTAGCGGGAGGTATATTGTACGAGCAGTACTTC.

The CDR3 sequence: CAWREGNYNEQFF. The DNA for the CDR3 is TGTGCCTGGCGGGAGGGCAACTACAATGAGCAGTTCTTC. This chain joins TRBV30 and TRBJ2-1, with TRBD2 identical over 8 bases. The CDR3 is 13 amino acids. The germline V gene encodes CDR1 GTSNPN and CDR2 SVGIG (reference sequence). V lost 5 bases and J lost 3; bases outside the gene matches: 3.

The gene calls are TRBV5-5 and TRBJ2-3; D remains unclear. The CDR3 has 13 residues. Germline CDR1 SGHKS, CDR2 YYEKEE (reference sequence). V lost 5 bases and J 0 bases, leaving 7 bases between the germline ends. Here the CDR3 reads CASRRSSTDTQYF. CDR3 nucleotides: TGTGCCAGCAGGAGATCAAGCACAGATACGCAGTATTTT.

CDR3 DNA: TGTGCCAGCAGCTTAGCGTCTGGGGTACCCTACGAGCAGTACTTC. Amino acid sequence: CASSLASGVPYEQYF. The genes are TRBV7-6 and TRBJ2-7; no definite D call. This CDR3 is 15 amino acids long. Germline assignment: CDR1 SGHVS and CDR2 FNYEAQ. The V gene lost 0 bases and the J gene lost 2 bases, with 11 bases spanning the gap.

The genes are TRBV7-3 and TRBJ2-1; no clear D gene. Germline V gene sequence: CDR1 SGHTA, CDR2 FQGTGA. The V end lost 4 bases, the J end lost 5 bases, and 15 bases lay between the germline ends. This CDR3 is built from 15 residues. In DNA, the CDR3 is TGTGCCAGCAGCTCGTCCGGACCTTCCAACAATGAGCAGTTCTTC. It codes for CASSSSGPSNNEQFF.

J is TRBJ2-2 and V is TRBV29-1, with D possibly being TRBD1 or TRBD2 (5 bases each). V was shortened by 7 bases and J by 4 bases, with 16 bases between the two germline ends. This CDR3 region has 14 residues. The germline V gene has CDR1 SQVTM and CDR2 ANQGSEA. The CDR3 region has the DNA TGCAGCGCCCTCGGGGCAACCCCCACCGGGGAGCTGTTTTTT. Translation gives CSALGATPTGELFF.

The chain employs TRBV28 and TRBJ1-2; 11 nucleotides align to TRBD1. The CDR3 spans 15 residues. The trim removed 0 bases at V and 7 bases at J, leaving 4 bases unmatched. CDR1 MDHEN and CDR2 SYDVKM come from the germline V gene. The CDR3 DNA reads as TGTGCCAGCAGTTTATGGGACAGGGGGCAAGGTGGCTACACCTTC. Protein: CASSLWDRGQGGYTF.

CDR3 DNA: TGTGCCAGCAGCGCATCGTCGACTAGAACGAAAGACACAGATACGCAGTATTTT. Translation: CASSASSTRTKDTDTQYF. This sequence joins TRBV9 and TRBJ2-3, with D possibly being TRBD2 (6 bases). Germline CDR1 reads SGDLS; CDR2 reads YYNGEE. The CDR3 extends over 18 amino acids. Trimming removed 3 bases from V and 2 bases from J, with 22 bases in between. Full variable domain (missing parts from reference TRBV9 and TRBJ2-3): DSGVTQTPKHLITATGQRVTLRCSPRSGDLSVYWYQQSLDQGLQFLIQYYNGEERAKGNILERFSAQQFPDLHSELNLSSLELGDSALYFCASSASSTRTKDTDTQYFGPGTRLTVL.

The chain couples TRBV11-3 to TRBJ2-1; 7 bases are shared with TRBD2. CDR1 SGHNT and CDR2 YENEEA come from the germline V gene. The CDR3 covers 18 residues. Unmatched junction bases numbered 18, after V lost 1 base and J lost 9 bases. CDR3 DNA: TGTGCCAGCAGCTTAGGGCTCGGTGGGAGGGAGGGCCTCGGTGAGCAGTTCTTC. Translating gives CASSLGLGGREGLGEQFF. The variable domain in full, with the rest retrieved from reference TRBV11-3 and TRBJ2-1, is EAGVVQSPRYKIIEKKQPVAFWCNPISGHNTLYWYLQNLGQGPELLIRYENEEAVDDSQLPKDRFSAERLKGVDSTLKIQPAELGDSAVYLCASSLGLGGREGLGEQFFGPGTRLTVL.

In regard to this clone: The same CDR3 can be traced to other DNA sequences in this sample. The chain employs TRBV7-2 and TRBJ1-4, with a tentative D call TRBD1 (5 bases). The CDR3 loop spans 14 amino acids. From germline, CDR1 is SGHTA and CDR2 FQGNSA. Trimming took off 2 bases at V and 3 bases at J, with 7 bases between the two ends. The CDR3 spells CASSLSRANEKLFF. The CDR3, as DNA: TGTGCCAGCAGCTTAAGCAGGGCTAATGAAAAACTGTTTTTT. The whole variable domain, remainder taken from reference TRBV7-2 and TRBJ1-4, is GAGVSQSPSNKVTEKGKDVELRCDPISGHTALYWYRQSLGQGLEFLIYFQGNSAPDKSGLPSDRFSAERTGGSVSTLTIQRTQQEDSAVYLCASSLSRANEKLFFGSGTQLSVL.

Notes on this clone: The same CDR3 arises from other DNA sequences in this sample as well. This chain uses TRBV5-1 with TRBJ2-5; no clear D. Germline V CDR1 and CDR2: SGHRS, YFSETQ. Trimming removed 2 bases from V and 2 bases from J, with 13 bases in between. The CDR3 runs 15 residues. The chain's CDR3 is CASSFLAGYQETQYF. In nucleotides, the CDR3 is TGCGCCAGCAGCTTCCTTGCAGGTTATCAAGAGACCCAGTACTTC.

V and J are TRBV10-2 and TRBJ2-7; TRBD2 matches at 8 bases. With V trimmed by 7 bases and J by 4 bases, 6 bases remained unmatched. Germline CDR1 reads WSHSY; CDR2 reads SAAADI. CDR3 length equals 13 residues. CDR3 amino acids: CASTAGDRYEQYF. The CDR3 region has the DNA TGCGCCAGCACAGCGGGAGACAGGTACGAGCAGTACTTC.